These T cell receptor beta chains were read from a single sample in a study of blood T cell repertoires in COVID-19. Data came from immunoSEQ multiplex PCR; TCRdb stores just in-frame clones and leaves some out. Of approximately 450,000 clones in the sample, 70% to 90% were seen once. The material sequenced was PBMCs or T cells enriched from blood (not recorded which). Receptors were obtained from a woman aged 18-29 years with acute COVID-19. CDR3s include the opening cysteine and the closing phenylalanine or tryptophan. Each record gives: clone size, V gene, CDR3 length, J gene, D gene, CDR3 protein, CDR3 DNA. D genes are given only for firm matches. Only some rows state a clone size, as once, few, many or a class for expanded clones.

>.|TRBV5-1|14|TRBJ2-1|TRBD1
CASGPQGGYNEQFF
TGCGCCAGCGGGCCACAGGGGGGATACAATGAGCAGTTCTTC
>.|TRBV18|14|TRBJ2-3|TRBD2
CASSPLVAGNTQYF
TGTGCCAGCTCACCATTGGTAGCGGGAAATACGCAGTATTTT
>.|TRBV27|13|TRBJ2-7|TRBD1
CASSFPGQGKQYF
TGTGCCAGCAGTTTTCCCGGACAGGGGAAGCAGTACTTC
>.|TRBV20-1|11|TRBJ1-2|.
CSGERNYGYTF
TGCAGTGGCGAGCGTAACTATGGCTACACCTTC
>few|TRBV6-5|16|TRBJ1-1|TRBD1
CASSYSMGQGGTEAFF
TGTGCCAGCAGTTACTCCATGGGACAGGGAGGGACTGAAGCTTTCTTT
>.|TRBV27|14|TRBJ2-5|.
CASSWTGSGETQYF
TGTGCCAGCAGTTGGACGGGGTCCGGGGAGACCCAGTACTTC
>.|TRBV6-2/TRBV6-3|18|TRBJ1-6|TRBD1
CASSQDRGSFIANSPLHF
TGTGCCAGCAGCCAAGACAGGGGCAGCTTCATTGCTAATTCACCCCTCCACTTT
>.|TRBV28|16|TRBJ1-6|TRBD1
CASTLQGGSYNSPLHF
TGTGCCAGCACCCTTCAGGGGGGCTCCTATAATTCACCCCTCCACTTT
>once|TRBV12-5|13|TRBJ1-2|TRBD1
CASAQDRGYGYTF
TGTGCTAGTGCCCAGGACAGGGGCTATGGCTACACCTTC
>.|TRBV25-1|12|TRBJ1-5|.
CASSDIDQPQHF
TGTGCCAGCAGTGATATAGATCAGCCCCAGCATTTT
>.|TRBV11-2|16|TRBJ1-3|TRBD1
CASSPRDRGIANTIYF
TGTGCCAGCAGCCCCCGGGACAGGGGTATTGCTAACACCATATATTTT
>.|TRBV9|15|TRBJ2-7|.
CASSVDWGPAYEQYF
TGTGCCAGCAGCGTAGATTGGGGGCCAGCCTACGAGCAGTACTTC
>.|TRBV18|15|TRBJ2-2|.
CASSRTGSNTGELFF
TGTGCCAGCTCACGGACGGGGTCGAACACCGGGGAGCTGTTTTTT
>.|TRBV24-1|13|TRBJ1-1|.
CATSGGLSTEAFF
TGTGCCACCAGTGGCGGGCTGTCCACTGAAGCTTTCTTT
>.|TRBV30|13|TRBJ1-5|.
CAWSSGGNQPQHF
TGTGCCTGGAGTTCCGGGGGCAATCAGCCCCAGCATTTT
>.|TRBV24-1|12|TRBJ2-1|TRBD1
CATSASGTDEFF
TGTGCCACCAGTGCTTCCGGGACAGACGAGTTCTTC
>.|TRBV20-1|11|TRBJ1-4|.
CSGGANEKLFF
TGCAGTGGGGGGGCTAATGAAAAACTGTTTTTT
>.|TRBV4-1|18|TRBJ1-3|.
CASSQMDISAISGNTIYF
TGCGCCAGCAGCCAGATGGACATCTCAGCGATCTCTGGAAACACCATATATTTT
>.|TRBV4-1|15|TRBJ2-1|TRBD1
CASSHPTGGRSEQFF
TGCGCCAGCAGCCACCCTACAGGGGGTCGGAGTGAGCAGTTCTTC
>.|TRBV18|14|TRBJ2-5|.
CASSPTAVRETQYF
TGTGCCAGCTCACCTACAGCAGTACGAGAGACCCAGTACTTC
>.|TRBV10-3|14|TRBJ2-7|.
CAIRAGQDAYEQYF
TGTGCCATCAGAGCGGGACAGGATGCCTACGAGCAGTACTTC
>.|TRBV11-2|13|TRBJ2-7|.
CASSLVWRYEQYF
TGTGCCAGCAGCTTAGTTTGGAGATACGAGCAGTACTTC
>.|TRBV5-1|16|TRBJ1-2|.
CASSPRTDLIRYGYTF
TGCGCCAGCAGCCCACGGACAGACCTCATACGGTATGGCTACACCTTC